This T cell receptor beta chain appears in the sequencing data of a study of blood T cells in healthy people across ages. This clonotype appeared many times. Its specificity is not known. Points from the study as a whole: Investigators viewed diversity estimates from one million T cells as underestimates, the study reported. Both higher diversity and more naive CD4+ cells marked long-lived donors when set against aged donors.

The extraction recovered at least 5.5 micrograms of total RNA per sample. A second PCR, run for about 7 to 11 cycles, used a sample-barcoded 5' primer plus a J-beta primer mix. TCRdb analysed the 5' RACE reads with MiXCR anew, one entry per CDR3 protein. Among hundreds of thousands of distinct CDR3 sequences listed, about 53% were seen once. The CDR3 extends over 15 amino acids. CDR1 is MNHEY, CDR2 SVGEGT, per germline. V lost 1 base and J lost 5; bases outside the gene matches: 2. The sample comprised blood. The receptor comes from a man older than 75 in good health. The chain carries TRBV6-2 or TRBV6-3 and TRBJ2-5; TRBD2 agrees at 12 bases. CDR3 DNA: TGTGCCAGCAGTTACTTCGGACTAGCGGGGGAGACCCAGTACTTC. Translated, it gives CASSYFGLAGETQYF.